One TCR beta chain is described in this entry. Its antigen is not yet known. No quality values exist for individual bases; no much larger clone is one base distant. These data belong to a study of vaccination effects on CD4 cells after COVID-19 (dated by TCRdb to between 2020 and 2023). About the investigation overall: In the ViraFEST assay, PBMC were stimulated with viral peptide pools, and TCR sequencing was then used to find antigen-specific CD4+ T cell clonotypes based on their expansion. Post-vaccine samples across the study were collected a median of 72 days after the second dose, with a range of 14 to 241. Around 2.1 million PBMC per well were cultured with roughly 10 ug/ml peptides in IMDM containing approximately 4.7% human AB serum, 10 IU/ml IL-2 and gentamicin. SARS-CoV-2 spike-specific CD4+ TCR repertoires were compared before and after mRNA vaccination in COVID-19 convalescent patients and in infection-naive vaccine recipients. Altogether, nine to ten COVID-19 convalescent patients and a handful of SARS-CoV-2-naive healthy vaccine recipients made up the full study. Cultures from other donors in the study were sequenced with the Oncomine TCR Beta short-read assay on an Illumina iSeq 100. Study-level results and caveats: Among healthy vaccine recipients, nearly all vaccine-induced clones were SARS-CoV-2 mono-reactive, and just 1 of 255 was cross-reactive with common cold coronaviruses. At late post-vaccination timepoints, both infection-induced and vaccine-induced clones showed marked clonal contraction, consistent with waning T cell responses. Limitations of the study were the small number of convalescent patients and the absence of early post-infection timepoints.

Receptors were amplified or captured by the immunoSEQ multiplex PCR assay. DNA from the cultured, isolated CD4+ T cells was subjected to TCR beta CDR3 sequencing. In the original analysis: Non-productive TCR sequences were discarded, and reads were trimmed to the CDR3 region, with only CDR3s of 7 or more amino acids retained. The MANAFEST web app was used to identify antigen-specific clonotypes by comparing expansion in peptide wells with expansion in reference cultures. To count as positive, a clone had to show expansion at FDR<0.05 compared with the reference and with all other wells, an odds ratio above 5, and a frequency above 0.1% in two replicate wells. Cross-reactive clonotypes were defined as significantly expanded in SARS-CoV-2 spike wells and in at least one common cold coronavirus spike condition. CDR3 similarity was assessed by Levenshtein distance with the stringdist R package, and unrooted trees were built with ape in R 3.6.1. TCRdb took this table from immuneACCESS and kept in-frame rearrangements with V and J called. Such tables lack part of the clones; where checked against another copy, unresolved V genes explain under half of the gap, and the rest is unexplained. For V, J and clone size, that table is used; D and trimming come from the DNA. For this sample the table gives about 73,000 clones, of which roughly 75% were detected only once. The ten largest clones capture approximately 2% of the sample.

From its cysteine to its phenylalanine, the CDR3 spans 16 amino acids. The only DNA kept is the CDR3, 48 bases in frame from the first base. Clipping removes 5 bases from V and 2 bases from J, with 8 as the unmatched junction base count. The germline V gene encodes CDR1 LNHDA and CDR2 SQIVND (reference sequence). After around ten days of culture, CD4+ T cells were isolated with the EasySep CD4+ T cell isolation kit. Each participant received two doses of an mRNA SARS-CoV-2 vaccine, either BNT162b2 or mRNA-1273. None of the healthy vaccine recipients had a prior SARS-CoV-2 infection, which was confirmed by nucleocapsid antibody tests that came back negative both before and after vaccination. Half of the culture medium was replaced with fresh IL-2-containing medium on days 3 and 7. Unless noted otherwise, every peptide stimulation condition was cultured in triplicate wells. PBMC were separated from whole blood using Ficoll-Paque Plus gradient centrifugation and were then either cryopreserved at -140C or used fresh. Genomic DNA was extracted from cultured CD4+ T cells with the QIAamp micro DNA kit.

The sequencing here drew on CD4+ T cells from PBMCs cultured without peptide, taken after COVID-19 vaccination. This receptor was taken from a human donor who received a COVID-19 vaccine. The rearrangement joined TRBV19 to TRBJ2-2; 7 central bases correspond to TRBD2. The sequenced DNA is TGTGCCAGTAGTCACGGGGGGACCAGAAACACCGGGGAGCTGTTTTTT. This codes for CASSHGGTRNTGELFF. The reference TRBV19 and TRBJ2-2 proteins fill in what lies around the CDR3, so the full variable domain reads DGGITQSPKYLFRKEGQNVTLSCEQNLNHDAMYWYRQDPGQGLRLIYYSQIVNDFQKGDIAEGYSVSREKKESFPLTVTSAQKNPTAFYLCASSHGGTRNTGELFFGEGSRLTVL.